The T cell receptor beta chain under discussion was sequenced for a study of T cell repertoires in cytomegalovirus infection. As for the study in general: Alongside well-studied HLA-B-restricted CMV epitopes, recently identified HLA-C-restricted CMV epitopes were also used. CMV infection together with matching HLA type was indicated by public TCR beta signatures.

Study outcomes and limitations: HLA-C-restricted CMV-specific TCR beta clonotypes prevailed in the ex vivo response. Of the TCR beta families, the public ones yielded a cumulative frequency that identified carriers of CMV plus the relevant HLA.

Losses at the gene ends were 2 bases for V and 7 bases for J; bases not matched to a gene: 4. Germline CDR1 is ENHRY and CDR2 is SYGVKD. The CDR3 sequence is 14 residues long. TCRdb itself ran the reads through MiXCR, one entry per CDR3 protein. Of fewer than 650,000 distinct CDR3 sequences in the sample, about 39% were seen once. About this clonotype: Its antigen remains unknown.

Source: cultured PBMCs, taken from culture after CMV antigen stimulation. The sequence was obtained from a human donor in good health (CMV status not recorded). Some clones in this sample may be carry-over from other donors' samples. The gene calls are TRBV10-3 and TRBJ1-5, with 8 bases lining up with TRBD1. DNA of the CDR3: TGTGCCATCAGTGAGGGACAGGGTGGACAGCCCCAGCATTTT. Residues: CAISEGQGGQPQHF.